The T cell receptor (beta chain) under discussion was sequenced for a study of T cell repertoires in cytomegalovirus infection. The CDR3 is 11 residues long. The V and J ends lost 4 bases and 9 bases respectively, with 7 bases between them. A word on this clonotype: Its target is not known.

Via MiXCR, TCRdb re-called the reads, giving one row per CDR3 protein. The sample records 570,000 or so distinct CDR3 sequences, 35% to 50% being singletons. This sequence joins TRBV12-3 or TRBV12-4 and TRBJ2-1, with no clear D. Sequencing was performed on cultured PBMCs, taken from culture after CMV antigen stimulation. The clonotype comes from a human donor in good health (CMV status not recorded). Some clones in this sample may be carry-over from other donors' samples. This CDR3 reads CASSSLAEQFF. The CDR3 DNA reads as TGTGCCAGCAGTTCCCTTGCTGAGCAGTTCTTC.